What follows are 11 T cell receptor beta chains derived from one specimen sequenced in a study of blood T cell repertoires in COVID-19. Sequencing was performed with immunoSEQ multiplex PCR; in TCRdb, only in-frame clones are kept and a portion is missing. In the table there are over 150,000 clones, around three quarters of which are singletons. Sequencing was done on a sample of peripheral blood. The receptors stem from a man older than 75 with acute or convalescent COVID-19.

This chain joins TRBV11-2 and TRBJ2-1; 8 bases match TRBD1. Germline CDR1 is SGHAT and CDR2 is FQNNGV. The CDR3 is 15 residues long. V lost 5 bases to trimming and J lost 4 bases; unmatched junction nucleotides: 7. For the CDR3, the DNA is TGTGCCAGCAGCCCAGGACAGGGTAGGTACAATGAGCAGTTCTTC. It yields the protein CASSPGQGRYNEQFF.

CDR3 in amino acids: CAWRDSDSYEQYF. The CDR3 DNA sequence: TGTGCCTGGAGGGACAGCGATTCCTACGAGCAGTACTTC. The chain uses TRBV30 and TRBJ2-7, with D possibly matching TRBD1 (6 bases). Germline CDR1 GTSNPN, CDR2 SVGIG (reference sequence). The CDR3 length is 13 residues. Trimming left V 3 bases short and J 1 base short, with 10 bases between. The full variable domain, completed using reference TRBV30 and TRBJ2-7, is SQTIHQWPATLVQPVGSPLSLECTVEGTSNPNLYWYRQAAGRGLQLLFYSVGIGQISSEVPQNLSASRPQDRQFILSSKKLLLSDSGFYLCAWRDSDSYEQYFGPGTRLTVT.

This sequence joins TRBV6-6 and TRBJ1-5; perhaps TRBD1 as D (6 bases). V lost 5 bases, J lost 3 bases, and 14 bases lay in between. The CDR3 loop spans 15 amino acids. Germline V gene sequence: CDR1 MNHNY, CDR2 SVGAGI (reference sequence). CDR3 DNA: TGTGCCAGCAGTCGGGGGGGGCAATCCAATCAGCCCCAGCATTTT. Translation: CASSRGGQSNQPQHF.

The CDR3 protein is CSGGAVDTQYF. CDR3 DNA sequence: TGCAGCGGGGGGGCTGTAGATACGCAGTATTTT. The rearrangement joins TRBV29-1 to TRBJ2-3; D is tentatively TRBD1 or TRBD2 (6 bases each). Germline V gene lookup returns CDR1 SQVTM and CDR2 ANQGSEA. V gave up 7 bases and J gave up 5 bases, with 10 bases separating them. The CDR3 spans 11 residues.

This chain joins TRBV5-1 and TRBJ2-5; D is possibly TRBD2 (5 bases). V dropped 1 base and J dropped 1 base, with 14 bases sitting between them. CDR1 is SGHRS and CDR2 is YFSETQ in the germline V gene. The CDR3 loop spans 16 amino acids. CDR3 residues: CASSLTPGSLQETQYF. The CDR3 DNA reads TGCGCCAGCAGCTTGACCCCGGGAAGCCTCCAAGAGACCCAGTACTTC.

CDR3 loop: CASSFYDPGNEQFF. The CDR3 DNA reads as TGCGCCAGCAGCTTTTATGACCCGGGCAATGAGCAGTTCTTC. This sequence joins TRBV5-1 and TRBJ2-1; no firm D call. The CDR3 sequence is 14 residues long. CDR1 and CDR2 (germline): SGHRS, YFSETQ. The V end was cut by 2 bases, the J end by 6 bases, with 12 bases between.

The DNA for the CDR3 is TGTGCCAGCAGCCAAGAGCGTTTGGGGCGGGGGGGCCACCCAGATACGCAGTATTTT. This encodes CASSQERLGRGGHPDTQYF. V and J are TRBV3-1 (or the pseudogene TRBV3-2) and TRBJ2-3, with 9 bases identical to TRBD2. The CDR3 spans 19 residues. Trimming removed 0 bases from V and 4 bases from J; junction bases left unmatched: 14. Germline CDR1 LGHDT, CDR2 YNNKEL (reference sequence).

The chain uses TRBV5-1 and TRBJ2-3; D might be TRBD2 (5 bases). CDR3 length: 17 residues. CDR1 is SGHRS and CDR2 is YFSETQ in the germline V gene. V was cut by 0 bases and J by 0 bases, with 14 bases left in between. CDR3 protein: CASSLAAGPLSTDTQYF. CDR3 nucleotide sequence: TGCGCCAGCAGCTTGGCGGCGGGCCCGCTTAGCACAGATACGCAGTATTTT.

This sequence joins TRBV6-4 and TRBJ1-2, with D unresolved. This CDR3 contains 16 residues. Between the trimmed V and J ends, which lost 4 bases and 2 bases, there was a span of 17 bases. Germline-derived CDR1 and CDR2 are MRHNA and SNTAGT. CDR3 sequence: CASSGALPGRNYGYTF. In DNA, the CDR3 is TGTGCCAGCAGTGGGGCCCTACCGGGGAGAAACTATGGCTACACCTTC.

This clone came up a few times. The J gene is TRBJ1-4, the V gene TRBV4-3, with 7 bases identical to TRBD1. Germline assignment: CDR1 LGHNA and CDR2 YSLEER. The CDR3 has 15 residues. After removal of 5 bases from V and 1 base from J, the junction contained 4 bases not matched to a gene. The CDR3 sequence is CASSFQGGTNEKLFF. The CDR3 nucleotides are TGCGCCAGCAGCTTCCAGGGGGGAACTAATGAAAAACTGTTTTTT.

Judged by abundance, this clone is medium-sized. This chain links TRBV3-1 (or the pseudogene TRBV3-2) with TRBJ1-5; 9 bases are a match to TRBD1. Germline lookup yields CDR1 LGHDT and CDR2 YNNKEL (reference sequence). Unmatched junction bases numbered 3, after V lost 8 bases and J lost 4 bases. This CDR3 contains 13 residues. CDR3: CASQQGANQPQHF. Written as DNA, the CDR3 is TGTGCCAGCCAACAGGGGGCAAATCAGCCCCAGCATTTT.